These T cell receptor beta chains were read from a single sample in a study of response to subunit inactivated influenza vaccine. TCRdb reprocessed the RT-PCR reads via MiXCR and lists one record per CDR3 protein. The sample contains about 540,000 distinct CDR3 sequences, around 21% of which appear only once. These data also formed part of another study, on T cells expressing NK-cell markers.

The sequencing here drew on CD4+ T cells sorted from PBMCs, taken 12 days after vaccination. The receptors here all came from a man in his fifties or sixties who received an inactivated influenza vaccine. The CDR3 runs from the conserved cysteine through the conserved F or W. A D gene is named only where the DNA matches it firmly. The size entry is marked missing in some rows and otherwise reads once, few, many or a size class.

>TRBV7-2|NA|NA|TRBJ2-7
CASSIGQLASEQYF
TGTGCCAGCAGCATAGGACAGTTAGCCTCCGAGCAGTACTTC
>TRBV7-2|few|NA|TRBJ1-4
CASSSERPGAGGKLFF
TGTGCCAGCAGCTCTGAGCGCCCGGGAGCCGGGGGAAAACTGTTTTTT
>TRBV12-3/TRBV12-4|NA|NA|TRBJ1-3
CASKTLGNTIYF
TGTGCCAGCAAGACTCTTGGAAACACCATATATTTT
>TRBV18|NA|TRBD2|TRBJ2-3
CASSPGILAGVSTDTQYF
TGTGCCAGCTCACCAGGGATACTAGCGGGAGTCAGCACAGATACGCAGTATTTT
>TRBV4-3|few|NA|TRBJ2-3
CASSRLAIADTQYF
TGCGCCAGCAGCCGTCTGGCGATCGCAGATACGCAGTATTTT
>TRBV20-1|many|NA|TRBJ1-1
CSAWPGLNTEAFF
TGCAGTGCCTGGCCGGGGCTGAACACTGAAGCTTTCTTT
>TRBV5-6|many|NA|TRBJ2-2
CASSLGVNTGELFF
TGTGCCAGCAGCTTGGGGGTGAACACCGGGGAGCTGTTTTTT
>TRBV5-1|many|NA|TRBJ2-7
CASSLGDFYEQYF
TGCGCCAGCAGCTTAGGGGACTTCTACGAGCAGTACTTC
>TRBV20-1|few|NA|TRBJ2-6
CSASSSGANVLTF
TGCAGTGCTAGTTCTTCTGGGGCCAACGTCCTGACTTTC
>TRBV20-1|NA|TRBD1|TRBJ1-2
CSAPDRAYGYTF
TGCAGTGCTCCGGACAGGGCCTATGGCTACACCTTC